This TCR beta chain was sequenced in a study of human T cells and chemical hapten exposure. Whole-study context: Skin of the upper inner arm, about 2 cm by about 2 cm, received 2% DPC for sensitization. Study-level findings and limits: Relative to control repertoires, expanded TCRs gave rise to significantly more large CDR3 similarity clusters.

The study's library attached unique molecular identifiers to single cDNA molecules. MiXCR, applied by TCRdb to the RACE reads, yields one record per CDR3 protein. The sample has about 120,000 distinct CDR3 sequences; roughly 13% are singletons. Regarding time point: patch test 1, 2 weeks after DPC sensitization. Treatment given: therapeutic diphenylcyclopropenone sensitization with weekly scalp DPC. This clonotype has just a few counts. Its antigen is as yet unknown. Trimming shortened V by 2 bases and J by 11 bases, and 13 bases separated the two germline ends. The CDR3 is made up of 14 amino acids. CDR1 and CDR2 (germline): MNHEY, SVGAGI.

Here the sequenced sample was whole blood, taken in connection with sensitization to the hapten diphenylcyclopropenone (DPC). The clonotype originates from a man between 18 and 35 years old with alopecia areata. Some clones in this sample may be carry-over from other donors' samples. V is TRBV6-5 and J is TRBJ1-6; tentative D call: TRBD1 (6 bases). CDR3 bases: TGTGCCAGCAGTTACAAAACAGGGATTGCACCCCTCCACTTT. Translated: CASSYKTGIAPLHF.